This T cell receptor (beta chain) was captured by sequencing in a study of T-cell reconstitution after alpha-beta-depleted transplantation in children. Whole-study results and caveats: T-cell counts and diversity at one year following transplant were attributed mainly to newly produced T cells.

The J segment lost 3 bases and the V segment lost 0 bases, leaving 12 bases of the junction unmatched. CDR3 length equals 19 residues. Germline CDR1 DFQATT, CDR2 SNEGSKA (reference sequence). Concerning this clonotype itself: What it binds is not known.

The TCRbeta library incorporated unique molecular identifiers. TCRdb recomputed calls from the PCR reads with MiXCR, one row per CDR3 protein. This table holds some 460,000 distinct CDR3 sequences, 15% to 20% found once. The source was PBMCs, mostly from graft donor cells, collected 360 days after TCRalphabeta/CD19-depleted stem cell transplant. The chain has TRBV20-1 and TRBJ2-3; 13 positions match TRBD2. This TCR derives from a boy younger than two who had a stem cell transplant for Wiskott-Aldrich syndrome, so the T cells may come from the graft donor. The CDR3 coding sequence is TGCAGTGCTAGAGATTGGTCAACTAGCGGGGGGGCAGCGACAGATACGCAGTATTTT. Its translation: CSARDWSTSGGAATDTQYF.